What follows are 7 T cell receptor beta chains derived from one specimen sequenced in a study of sequential checkpoint blockade in melanoma. The treatment was: randomized to nivolumab then ipilimumab (arm A) or the reverse (arm B). This table comes from immunoSEQ multiplex PCR, and its TCRdb copy is limited to in-frame clones, with some not included. This table has 2,500 to 3,500 clones, 25% to 30% appearing once. The source material was tumor tissue (inferred from file names), sampled from a patient given nivolumab and ipilimumab in sequence. The source of these receptors is a human donor with melanoma.

V and J are TRBV15 and TRBJ2-1; TRBD2 matches 7 bases. V gave up 3 bases and J gave up 0 bases; unmatched junction bases: 5. This CDR3 comprises 16 residues. Germline CDR1 LNHNV, CDR2 YYDKDF (reference sequence). CDR3 coding DNA: TGTGCCACCAGCAGGACTAGCTCGAGCTCCTACAATGAGCAGTTCTTC. It is translated as CATSRTSSSSYNEQFF.

The V call is TRBV19, the J call TRBJ2-1; D uncertain. The CDR3 length is 14 residues. Germline V gene data show CDR1 as LNHDA and CDR2 as SQIVND (reference sequence). Trimming pared 7 bases from V and 0 bases from J, leaving 10 bases between. CDR3 in amino acids: CASKSLSSYNEQFF. CDR3 sequence (DNA): TGTGCCAGTAAATCCCTTAGCTCCTACAATGAGCAGTTCTTC.

This clone turned up a few times. J is TRBJ2-7 and V is TRBV11-3; TRBD2 matches at 10 bases. The ends lost 5 bases at V and 2 bases at J; junction bases unmatched: 6. The CDR3 has 15 residues. Germline CDR1 is SGHNT and CDR2 is YENEEA. CDR3 in DNA: TGTGCCAGCAGCGAAAGGGGACTAGCGCCCTACGAGCAGTACTTC. It translates to CASSERGLAPYEQYF.

This clone was observed a handful of times. The chain couples TRBV11-1 to TRBJ2-7; TRBD2 matches 9 bases. Germline V gene lookup returns CDR1 SGHAT and CDR2 FQDESV (reference sequence). There are 16 residues in the CDR3. After removal of 5 bases from V and 7 bases from J, the junction contained 15 bases not matched to a gene. CDR3 nucleotide sequence: TGTGCCAGCAGCCAAGATCCTAGCGGGACCCCCCGAGAGCAGTACTTC. Protein sequence: CASSQDPSGTPREQYF. Supplemented by reference TRBV11-1 and TRBJ2-7, the full variable domain reads EAEVAQSPRYKITEKSQAVAFWCDPISGHATLYWYRQILGQGPELLVQFQDESVVDDSQLPKDRFSAERLKGVDSTLKIQPAELGDSAMYLCASSQDPSGTPREQYFGPGTRLTVT.

This clone occurred a few times. The V gene is TRBV19, the J gene TRBJ2-6, with D hard to call. The CDR3 is 15 residues long. Between the trimmed V and J ends, which lost 3 bases and 1 base, there was a span of 7 bases. CDR1 is LNHDA and CDR2 is SQIVND in the germline V gene (reference sequence). The CDR3 nucleotides are TGTGCCAGTAGTATCTGGCGATCTGGGGCCAACGTCCTGACTTTC. Protein product: CASSIWRSGANVLTF.

The chain combines TRBV25-1 with TRBJ1-1, with D perhaps matching TRBD1 (5 bases). Per the germline V gene, CDR1 is MGHDK and CDR2 is SYGVNS. This CDR3 contains 13 residues. Deletions cut 5 bases from V and 10 bases from J, with 17 bases between. The CDR3 nucleotides read TGTGCCAGCAGTTTGCATCTTGGGGGGGGAGCTTTCTTT. Translating gives CASSLHLGGGAFF.

Relative to its sample, this clone is medium-sized (0.01 to 0.1%). V gene TRBV9 combines with J gene TRBJ2-7; D unclear. V lost 2 bases and J lost 5, with 20 bases in between. Germline V CDR1 and CDR2: SGDLS, YYNGEE. The CDR3 loop spans 16 amino acids. The CDR3 protein is CASSVLPDPVGHEQYF. DNA for the CDR3: TGTGCCAGCAGCGTCCTGCCGGACCCGGTAGGCCACGAGCAGTACTTC.